The T cell receptor (beta chain) described here comes from a study of cytomegalovirus exposure and HLA in healthy donors. Study results and limitations: The authors considered a cluster of highly shared sequence variants likely to be a sequencing artifact. The investigators catalogued 164 TCR beta chains as cytomegalovirus-associated. Later work showed greater clonal expansion in HLA-associated TCR beta chains than in equally common others.

The PCR employed 60 Vbeta primers together with 13 Jbeta primers. Repertoires were generated with immunoSEQ multiplex PCR, while TCRdb's copy carries only in-frame clones and drops some. Of approximately 54,000 clones listed, roughly 85% were seen once; the top ten hold 2.5% to 3.5%. The CDR3 is made up of 15 amino acids. Of note for this clone: What it recognizes is unknown.

The chain joins TRBV21-1 to TRBJ2-3; the D segment call TRBD2 is taken from the table without a DNA check. TRBV21-1 is marked as a pseudogene. The receptor comes from a woman aged 18-35 years in good health and CMV-seronegative. Sequences were obtained from PBMCs. The CDR3 here is CASSKDARSTDTQYF. The CDR3 coding sequence is TGTGCCAGCAGCAAAGATGCTAGGAGCACAGATACGCAGTATTTT.